The 29 T cell receptor beta chains reported below all come from one sample, sequenced in a study of T cells in Graves' hyperthyroidism and ophthalmopathy. Amplified TCR beta CDR3 regions came from RNA transcripts. An initial round of RT-PCR targeting the TCR CDR3 relied on the HTBI primer set. TCRdb ran MiXCR on the multiplex PCR reads and lists one entry per CDR3 protein. The sample includes around 350,000 distinct CDR3 sequences, around 13% of them seen just once. Sequenced sample: blood. These TCRs come from a woman aged 18-30 years with Graves' hyperthyroidism.

The chain joins TRBV3-1 to TRBJ1-1; 8 bases line up with TRBD1. The CDR3 spans 15 residues. The germline gives CDR1 LGHDT, CDR2 YNNKEL (reference sequence). Unmatched junction bases numbered 9, after V lost 4 bases and J lost 5 bases. CDR3 protein: CASSRTGQGGTEAFF. CDR3 coding DNA: TGTGCCAGCAGCCGTACTGGACAGGGAGGAACTGAAGCTTTCTTT.

The chain has TRBV7-6 and TRBJ2-1, with TRBD2 matching 7 bases. V lost 0 bases and J lost 8; bases outside the gene matches: 16. This CDR3 spans 18 amino acids. The germline V gene encodes CDR1 SGHVS and CDR2 FNYEAQ. The CDR3 loop is CASSLAAGDHTYRDEQFF. CDR3 DNA: TGTGCCAGCAGCTTAGCGGCGGGGGATCACACTTATCGCGATGAGCAGTTCTTC.

This clonotype was seen many times. The chain employs TRBV6-1 and TRBJ1-1; D is unresolved. Germline loops: CDR1 MNHNS, CDR2 SASEGT. There are 13 residues in the CDR3. V lost 5 bases, J lost 1 base, and 8 bases lay in between. The CDR3: CASSSLTNTEAFF. The CDR3 region has the DNA TGTGCCAGCAGTAGTCTAACGAACACTGAAGCTTTCTTT.

This clonotype was picked up many times. The chain is built from TRBV3-1 and TRBJ2-1; no firm D call. V gave up 0 bases and J gave up 11 bases, with 11 bases separating them. The CDR3 covers 13 residues. Germline V CDR1 and CDR2: LGHDT, YNNKEL (reference sequence). CDR3 loop: CASSQDRAGKQFF. The CDR3 bases are TGTGCCAGCAGCCAAGATCGTGCTGGCAAGCAGTTCTTC.

This clonotype was detected many times. This chain joins TRBV19 and TRBJ1-1; a possible D gene is TRBD1 (5 bases). This CDR3 contains 15 residues. Trimming stripped 6 bases from V and 4 bases from J, with 18 bases between. Germline lookup yields CDR1 LNHDA and CDR2 SQIVND (reference sequence). CDR3 residues: CASRARGNGATEAFF. In DNA form, the CDR3 reads TGTGCCAGTAGAGCGAGAGGGAACGGGGCCACTGAAGCTTTCTTT.

The sample holds a few counts of this clonotype. The rearrangement links TRBV2 to TRBJ1-3, with D maybe TRBD1 (5 bases). Trimming left V 8 bases short and J 4 bases short, with 15 bases between. Germline V CDR1 and CDR2: SNHLY, FYNNEI. The CDR3 consists of 14 residues. CDR3 region: CASLPGTDGNTIYF. CDR3 nucleotide sequence: TGTGCCAGCCTCCCCGGGACTGACGGAAACACCATATATTTT.

This clonotype was observed many times. The chain links TRBV20-1 to TRBJ2-7, with TRBD2 identical over 7 bases. Unmatched junction bases numbered 11, after V lost 5 bases and J lost 7 bases. Germline V CDR1 and CDR2: DFQATT, SNEGSKA (reference sequence). The CDR3 is 13 amino acids. Written as DNA, the CDR3 is TGCAGTGCTGTGACTAGCCCACATGAGGAGCAGTACTTC. This codes for CSAVTSPHEEQYF.

This clonotype has ten or more counts. V usage is TRBV2 and J usage is TRBJ1-2, with 9 bases identical to TRBD1. V lost 3 bases and J lost 1; bases outside the gene matches: 3. Germline V gives CDR1 SNHLY, CDR2 FYNNEI. The CDR3 is made up of 15 amino acids. The CDR3 spells CASSDRTGVNYGYTF. The CDR3 region has the DNA TGTGCCAGCAGTGATCGGACAGGGGTTAACTATGGCTACACCTTC.

This clonotype occurred many times. The chain uses TRBV14 and TRBJ2-7; the D gene is possibly TRBD1 (5 bases). With 1 base removed from V and 2 bases from J, the gap between germline ends came to 6 bases. CDR3 size: 13 residues. Germline CDR1 reads SGHDN; CDR2 reads FVKESK. The CDR3 nucleotides read TGTGCCAGCAGCCAAGGACAGACCTACGAGCAGTACTTC. It yields the protein CASSQGQTYEQYF.

The J gene is TRBJ1-2, the V gene TRBV7-2; TRBD1 is a possible D gene (5 bases). This CDR3 region has 12 residues. Trimming removed 2 bases from V and 7 bases from J, with 8 bases in between. Germline V gene lookup returns CDR1 SGHTA and CDR2 FQGNSA. The CDR3 here is CASSLRGLGYTF. CDR3 in DNA: TGTGCCAGCAGCTTAAGGGGTCTTGGCTACACCTTC.

The chain uses TRBV7-9 and TRBJ1-2; D might be TRBD1 (5 bases). CDR3 size: 13 residues. From germline, CDR1 is SEHNR and CDR2 FQNEAQ (reference sequence). V lost 3 bases and J lost 10, with 15 bases in between. The CDR3 DNA reads TGTGCCAGCAGCTTTTCCAGGGACGGTGACTACACCTTC. It encodes CASSFSRDGDYTF.

This clonotype was seen at least ten times. This chain uses TRBV30 with TRBJ2-5; a weak D match, TRBD1 (6 bases). V was cut by 4 bases and J by 5 bases, with 20 bases left in between. The germline CDR1 and CDR2 sequences are GTSNPN and SVGIG (reference sequence). The CDR3 has 15 residues. The CDR3 DNA follows: TGTGCCTGGAAAGCAGCCGGGACACCCGGGGAGACCCAGTACTTC. Residues: CAWKAAGTPGETQYF.

This clonotype showed up many times. V and J are TRBV2 and TRBJ2-1, with 12 bases lining up with TRBD2. Germline CDR1 and CDR2: SNHLY and FYNNEI. V lost 6 bases and J lost 4; bases outside the gene matches: 4. CDR3 size: 15 residues. The CDR3 DNA follows: TGTGCCAGCAGCCCCCTAGCGGGAGGGTACAATGAGCAGTTCTTC. It encodes CASSPLAGGYNEQFF.

This clonotype showed up just a few times. An end of the junction differs from the germline gene, which may be a read error. The genes are TRBV4-1 and TRBJ2-1; D is perhaps TRBD2 (5 bases). The CDR3 runs to 12 residues. Germline V gene sequence: CDR1 MGHRA, CDR2 YSYEKL. The CDR3 reads CAGSQDSGEQFF. CDR3 sequence (DNA): TGCGCCGGCAGCCAAGATTCGGGAGAGCAGTTCTTC.

This clonotype was counted ten times or more. The V call is TRBV12-3 or TRBV12-4, the J call TRBJ2-7; D might be TRBD1 (6 bases). The CDR3 spans 13 residues. Trimming pared 5 bases from V and 5 bases from J, leaving 13 bases between. This CDR3 reads CASSRDRMDEQYF. CDR3 nucleotide sequence: TGTGCCAGCAGTCGAGACAGGATGGACGAGCAGTACTTC.

The table lists this clonotype with a few counts. The J gene is TRBJ1-6, the V gene TRBV5-1; the D gene is possibly TRBD1 (6 bases). The ends were cut back, 4 bases at V and 5 bases at J, with 16 bases in the middle. CDR3 length: 16 residues. Germline CDR1 reads SGHRS; CDR2 reads YFSETQ. The CDR3 DNA reads TGCGCCAGCAGCAAAGCGGGAAGGACAGATAATTCACCCCTCCACTTT. It specifies CASSKAGRTDNSPLHF. The whole variable domain, remainder taken from reference TRBV5-1 and TRBJ1-6, is KAGVTQTPRYLIKTRGQQVTLSCSPISGHRSVSWYQQTPGQGLQFLFEYFSETQRNKGNFPGRFSGRQFSNSRSEMNVSTLELGDSALYLCASSKAGRTDNSPLHFGNGTRLTVT.

This clonotype was counted between two and nine times. The chain employs TRBV6-1 and TRBJ1-5; D remains ambiguous. The CDR3 loop spans 16 amino acids. Trimming left V 2 bases short and J 3 bases short, with 14 bases between. From germline, CDR1 is MNHNS and CDR2 SASEGT. The CDR3 sequence: CASSESLSPLNQPQHF. The CDR3 nucleotides read TGTGCCAGCAGTGAATCACTGTCTCCCCTCAATCAGCCCCAGCATTTT.

Many counts were recorded for this clonotype. The chain carries TRBV12-3 or TRBV12-4 and TRBJ2-5; D is undetermined. CDR3 length: 12 amino acids. Trimming shortened V by 2 bases and J by 5 bases, and 6 bases separated the two germline ends. CDR3 in amino acids: CASSLPGETQYF. CDR3 nucleotide sequence: TGTGCCAGCAGTTTACCTGGGGAGACCCAGTACTTC.

This clonotype was observed many times. The rearrangement uses TRBV3-1 and TRBJ2-3, with D unresolved. This CDR3 contains 15 residues. V was cut by 1 base and J by 0 bases, with 8 bases left in between. CDR1 LGHDT and CDR2 YNNKEL come from the germline V gene (reference sequence). This chain's CDR3 is CASSQAGGSTDTQYF. The CDR3 coding sequence is TGTGCCAGCAGCCAAGCTGGCGGAAGCACAGATACGCAGTATTTT.

This chain connects TRBV10-3 to TRBJ2-3, with D possibly TRBD1 on 6 matching bases. Germline CDR1 is ENHRY and CDR2 is SYGVKD. This CDR3 comprises 12 residues. The V end was cut by 8 bases, the J end by 8 bases, with 14 bases between. The CDR3 protein is CAIGGPGSTQYF. The CDR3 DNA reads as TGTGCCATCGGGGGCCCTGGCAGTACGCAGTATTTT.

The table lists this clonotype with many counts. The chain uses TRBV14 and TRBJ1-1; D ambiguous. From germline, CDR1 is SGHDN and CDR2 FVKESK. This CDR3 is 15 amino acids long. Trimming pared 4 bases from V and 1 base from J, leaving 13 bases between. CDR3 bases: TGTGCCAGCAGCCCTCCCCTGAGCGGGAACACTGAAGCTTTCTTT. Its protein is CASSPPLSGNTEAFF. Looking up the rest from reference TRBV14 and TRBJ1-1 gives the full variable domain: EAGVTQFPSHSVIEKGQTVTLRCDPISGHDNLYWYRRVMGKEIKFLLHFVKESKQDESGMPNNRFLAERTGGTYSTLKVQPAELEDSGVYFCASSPPLSGNTEAFFGQGTRLTVV.

This clonotype showed up many times. Compared with germline, one end of the junction differs, possibly owing to a read error. J is TRBJ1-1 and V is TRBV3-1, with D hard to call. The V gene's germline CDR1 is LGHDT and CDR2 YNNKEL (reference sequence). The CDR3 extends over 12 amino acids. This CDR3 reads CASSQDWGRAFF. In DNA, the CDR3 is TGCGCCAGCAGCCAAGATTGGGGTAGAGCTTTCTTT.

This clonotype was counted at least ten times. The J gene is TRBJ1-1, the V gene TRBV20-1, with unresolved D. The CDR3 runs to 12 residues. V lost 5 bases and J lost 2, with 9 bases in between. Germline V lookup: CDR1 DFQATT, CDR2 SNEGSKA (reference sequence). CDR3 residues: CSAPDQNTEAFF. The CDR3 bases are TGCAGTGCTCCTGACCAAAACACTGAAGCTTTCTTT.

The table lists this clonotype with many counts. The chain couples TRBV11-2 to TRBJ2-1; no firm D call. V dropped 4 bases and J dropped 3 bases, with 7 bases sitting between them. Germline CDR1 reads SGHAT; CDR2 reads FQNNGV. The CDR3 totals 13 residues. In DNA, the CDR3 is TGTGCCAGCAGCTCCCCAAACTACAATGAGCAGTTCTTC. This codes for CASSSPNYNEQFF.

This clonotype appeared many times. V and J are TRBV28 and TRBJ2-1, with TRBD2 identical over 11 bases. The V and J ends lost 6 bases and 7 bases, in that order; junction bases with no gene match: 8. Germline V gives CDR1 MDHEN, CDR2 SYDVKM. The CDR3 covers 15 residues. DNA of the CDR3: TGTGCCAGCAGCCTTATGACTAGCGGGAAGAATGAGCAGTTCTTC. This sequence encodes CASSLMTSGKNEQFF.

This clonotype occurred many times. J is TRBJ2-1 and V is TRBV7-8, with D tentatively TRBD2 (6 bases). This CDR3 comprises 13 residues. CDR1 is SGHVS and CDR2 is FQNEAQ in the germline V gene. V was clipped by 6 bases and J by 10 bases, with 16 bases between them. The chain's CDR3 is CASRRGRSEEQFF. The CDR3 DNA is TGTGCCAGCAGGCGAGGGAGGAGTGAGGAGCAGTTCTTC. The full variable domain, its missing parts supplied by reference TRBV7-8 and TRBJ2-1, is GAGVSQSPRYKVAKRGQDVALRCDPISGHVSLFWYQQALGQGPEFLTYFQNEAQLDKSGLPSDRFFAERPEGSVSTLKIQRTQQEDSAVYLCASRRGRSEEQFFGPGTRLTVL.

In this sample, this clonotype turned up many times. The J gene is TRBJ1-1, the V gene TRBV28, with TRBD1 as a possible D gene (5 bases). Trimming pared 6 bases from V and 7 bases from J, leaving 12 bases between. Germline CDR1 is MDHEN and CDR2 is SYDVKM. This CDR3 is built from 12 residues. The CDR3: CASSPGDYEAFF. CDR3 bases: TGTGCCAGCAGCCCCGGGGACTATGAAGCTTTCTTT.

This clonotype has a count of ten or more. V gene TRBV6-1 combines with J gene TRBJ2-5; D possibly corresponds to TRBD1 (6 bases). The germline CDR1 and CDR2 sequences are MNHNS and SASEGT. Deletions cut 2 bases from V and 5 bases from J, with 18 bases between. The CDR3 spans 16 residues. CDR3 nucleotide sequence: TGTGCCAGCAGTGAACATCCACAGGGAAGGGGGGAGACCCAGTACTTC. Translating gives CASSEHPQGRGETQYF.

This clonotype occurred a few times. The chain couples TRBV12-3 or TRBV12-4 to TRBJ1-2; no firm D call. V was clipped by 6 bases and J by 2 bases, with 13 bases between them. The CDR3 length is 14 residues. The CDR3 DNA reads as TGTGCCAGCAGCCCTTTTAGGATCAACTATGGCTACACCTTC. The encoded protein is CASSPFRINYGYTF.